The clone carrying this T cell receptor beta chain turned up a few times. Its specificity is not known. The data are from a study of cytomegalovirus exposure and HLA in healthy donors. Study as a whole: HLA-typed donors were the source of 83 million or so unique TCRs, which an early data release held.

PCR was performed using 60 Vbeta and 13 Jbeta primers. This table comes from immunoSEQ multiplex PCR, and its TCRdb copy is limited to in-frame clones, with some not included. The sample shows 100,000 to 140,000 clones, around two thirds of them seen only once. The CDR3 length is 16 residues. V shed 0 bases and J shed 2 bases, with 13 bases lying between them. From germline, CDR1 is LNHNV and CDR2 YYDKDF (reference sequence). The study, taken as a whole, reports: TCR beta chains numbering more than 150 were designated cytomegalovirus-associated.

The chain combines TRBV15 with TRBJ1-1, with TRBD1 as a possible D gene (6 bases). Material: PBMCs. The clonotype originates from a woman between 40 and 55 years old in good health and CMV-seropositive. The CDR3 DNA reads as TGTGCCACCAGCAGAGATAGGGGGGGGGTTAACACTGAAGCTTTCTTT. This codes for CATSRDRGGVNTEAFF.